This T cell receptor (beta chain) was captured in a study of cytomegalovirus exposure and HLA in healthy donors. The CDR3 has 16 amino acids. V was pared by 3 bases and J by 9 bases, with 11 bases of the junction left unmatched. Germline V gene sequence: CDR1 SGHRS, CDR2 YFSETQ. Primers included in the PCR were 60 Vbeta and 13 Jbeta primers. Clones were read by immunoSEQ multiplex PCR, and TCRdb kept only the in-frame ones, dropping some. Of 75,000 to 90,000 clones detected, approximately 80% appear once; the ten largest clones hold about 3.5%. A remark on this clone: Its antigen is not identified.

Study-wide results and caveats: The HLA-A and HLA-B alleles of most subjects were reportedly predicted accurately from TCR beta sequences.

The chain is built from TRBV5-1 and TRBJ2-1; TRBD2 agrees at 11 bases. Sequencing was done on a sample of PBMCs. The receptor's source is a man in his forties or fifties in good health and CMV-seronegative. CDR3 sequence: CASSWNSGGAGSEQFF. In nucleotides, the CDR3 is TGCGCCAGCAGCTGGAATAGCGGGGGGGCGGGCAGTGAGCAGTTCTTC.